This T cell receptor beta chain is drawn from a study of T-cell reconstitution after alpha-beta-depleted transplantation in children. Construction of the TCRbeta library involved unique molecular identifiers. TCRdb called the PCR reads again in MiXCR, with one record for every CDR3 protein. The sample has 350,000 to 400,000 distinct CDR3 sequences; about an eighth are singletons. This clonotype has ten or more counts. A junction end diverges from the germline sequence, so it may reflect a read error. Germline V CDR1 and CDR2: LNHNV, YYDKDF (reference sequence). The CDR3 has 15 amino acids. The sequencing used PBMCs, collected from the stem cell graft. This sequence joins TRBV15 and TRBJ1-1; perhaps TRBD1 as D (6 bases). This clonotype was sampled from a human donor who donated a stem cell graft to a child with Fanconi anemia. CDR3 residues: CATSREGQLYTEAFF. The CDR3 DNA is TGTGCCACCAGCCGAGAAGGACAGCTATACACTGAAGCTTTCTTT.